The clone carrying this T cell receptor (beta chain) was observed many times. As yet, its antigen is unknown. The data stem from a study of T cells after yellow fever vaccination. Study at large: SMART-Seq v4 Ultra Low Input prepared the low-cell-number fractions. Study outcomes and limitations: Secondary responses were weaker yet peaked faster, day 5 versus 15. Clonotypes found in both CD4 and CD8 compartments made up a small share.

Germline CDR1 SGHTA, CDR2 FQGNSA. With 3 bases clipped from V and 4 bases from J, the junction kept 2 bases outside the gene matches. This CDR3 is built from 13 residues. Researchers made TCR cDNA using 5'RACE template switching, and this step added a universal primer site and UMIs. MiXCR, run by TCRdb on the 5' RACE reads, gives a single entry per CDR3 protein. Among about 580,000 distinct CDR3 sequences, less than 20% were seen once, and the ten largest hold approximately 15%. Sequencing used PBMCs, obtained less than 6 days after the first yellow fever vaccination. V usage is TRBV7-2 and J usage is TRBJ1-1; 7 bases line up with TRBD1. The sequence was obtained from a man aged 18 to 30 who received the YFV17D yellow fever vaccine. The CDR3 loop is CASSFTGATEAFF. CDR3 sequence (DNA): TGTGCCAGCAGCTTTACAGGGGCCACTGAAGCTTTCTTT.